This record looks at one T cell receptor (beta chain) sequence and its context. What it recognizes is unknown. 5'RACE with constant-segment primers built TCRalpha and TCRbeta cDNA libraries with UMIs. TCRdb independently ran MiXCR on the 5' RACE reads; one entry per CDR3 protein. The sample includes 400,000 to 500,000 distinct CDR3 sequences, around 18% seen only once; the top ten take around 8.4%. This entry comes from a study of T-cell memory formation after mild COVID-19. In the study overall: Clusters were largely donor specific.

Study results and caveats: Some clones that responded were present in memory (sampled pre-infection), which suggests cross-reactive memory joined. There was a balanced CD4/CD8 profile in clones contracting day 15 to 85, and later expanders leaned CD4+.

V was clipped by 2 bases and J by 3 bases; unmatched bases: 3. The CDR3 contains 14 residues. Germline V gives CDR1 ENHRY, CDR2 SYGVKD. The V call is TRBV10-3, the J call TRBJ2-7, with 8 bases matching TRBD2. This TCR was sampled from an adult woman who had mild COVID-19 (a few samples of this study predate the infection). Cell type and time point are not known. Sample: PBMCs or a T cell subset sorted from them (not recorded which). CDR3 DNA sequence: TGTGCCATCAGTGAGGGGCTAGCGGGCTACGAGCAGTACTTC. The encoded protein is CAISEGLAGYEQYF.